In this sample, the clone carrying this TCR beta chain turned up a few times. Trimming took 3 bases from V and 0 from J, leaving 7 bases between them. The CDR3 extends over 14 amino acids. CDR1 and CDR2 from the germline V gene are KGHDR and SFDVKD. Researchers took RNA transcripts and amplified the TCR beta CDR3 regions from them. Primed by the HTBI set, a first-round RT-PCR was run on the TCR CDR3. TCRdb re-derived calls from the multiplex PCR reads in MiXCR, one entry per CDR3 protein. Of 550,000 to 800,000 distinct CDR3 sequences in the sample, 17% were seen once. The data stem from a study of T cells in Graves' hyperthyroidism and ophthalmopathy. Turning to the study itself: Staff took peripheral blood when the initial diagnosis was made, before any treatment began.

Thyroid ultrasound and orbital computed tomography, with clinical symptoms and serum thyroxine and TRAb, informed diagnoses. The chain combines TRBV24-1 with TRBJ2-5, with D perhaps matching TRBD1 (5 bases). This TCR derives from a man between 45 and 60 years old with Graves' hyperthyroidism. The sample consisted of blood. The CDR3 coding sequence is TGTGCCACCAGTGATCGACAGTACCAAGAGACCCAGTACTTC. The encoded protein is CATSDRQYQETQYF.